The table lists the clone carrying this TCR beta chain with a few counts. The data stem from a study of blood T cell repertoires in COVID-19. Looking at the study overall: The United States, Italy and Spain provided the acute and convalescent COVID-19 samples.

Trimming cost V 5 bases and J 6 bases; bases outside gene matches: 4. Per the germline V gene, CDR1 is SGHRS and CDR2 is YFSETQ. The CDR3 extends over 14 amino acids. Clones were sequenced by immunoSEQ multiplex PCR, and TCRdb holds only the in-frame ones, with some missing. The sample includes 95,000 to 150,000 clones, around 79% seen only once; the top ten take about 2.5%. Sequences were obtained from peripheral blood. The source of this sequence is a man aged 65 to 85 with acute or convalescent COVID-19. This chain connects TRBV5-1 to TRBJ1-6, with TRBD1 identical over 8 bases. DNA for the CDR3: TGCGCCAGCAGAACTACAGGGGGTAATTCACCCCTCCACTTT. This gives the protein CASRTTGGNSPLHF.